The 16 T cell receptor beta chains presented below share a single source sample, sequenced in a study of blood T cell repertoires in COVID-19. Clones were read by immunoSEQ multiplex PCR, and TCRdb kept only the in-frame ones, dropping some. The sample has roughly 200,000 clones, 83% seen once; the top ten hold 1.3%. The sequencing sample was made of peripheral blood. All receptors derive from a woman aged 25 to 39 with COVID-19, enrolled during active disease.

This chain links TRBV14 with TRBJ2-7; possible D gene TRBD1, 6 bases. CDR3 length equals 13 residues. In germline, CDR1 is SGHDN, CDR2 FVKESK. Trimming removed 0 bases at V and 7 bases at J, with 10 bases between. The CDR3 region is CASSQDLRGEQYF. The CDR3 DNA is TGTGCCAGCAGCCAAGATCTTAGGGGGGAGCAGTACTTC.

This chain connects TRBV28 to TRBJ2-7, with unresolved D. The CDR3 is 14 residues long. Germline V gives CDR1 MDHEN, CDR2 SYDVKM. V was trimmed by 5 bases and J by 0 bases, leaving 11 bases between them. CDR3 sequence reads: CASSAVGSSYEQYF. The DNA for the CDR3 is TGTGCCAGCAGTGCGGTCGGGTCCTCCTACGAGCAGTACTTC.

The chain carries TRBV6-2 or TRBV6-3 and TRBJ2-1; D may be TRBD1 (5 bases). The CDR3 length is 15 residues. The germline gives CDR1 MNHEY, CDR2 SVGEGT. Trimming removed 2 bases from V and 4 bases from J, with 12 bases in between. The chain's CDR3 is CASSYKTRQYNEQFF. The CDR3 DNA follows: TGTGCCAGCAGTTACAAGACACGACAGTACAATGAGCAGTTCTTC.

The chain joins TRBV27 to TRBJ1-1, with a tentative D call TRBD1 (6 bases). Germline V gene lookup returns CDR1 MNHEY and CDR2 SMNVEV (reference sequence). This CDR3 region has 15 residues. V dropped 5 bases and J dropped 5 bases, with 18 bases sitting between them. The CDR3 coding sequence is TGTGCCAGCAGTCCCTCGGGGGGCGAGGATACTGAAGCTTTCTTT. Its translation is CASSPSGGEDTEAFF.

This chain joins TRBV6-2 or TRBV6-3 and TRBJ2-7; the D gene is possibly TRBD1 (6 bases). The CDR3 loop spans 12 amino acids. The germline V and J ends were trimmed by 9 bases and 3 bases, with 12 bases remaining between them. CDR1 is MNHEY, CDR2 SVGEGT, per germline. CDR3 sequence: CASSDRIYEQYF. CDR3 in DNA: TGTGCCAGTAGTGACAGGATCTACGAGCAGTACTTC.

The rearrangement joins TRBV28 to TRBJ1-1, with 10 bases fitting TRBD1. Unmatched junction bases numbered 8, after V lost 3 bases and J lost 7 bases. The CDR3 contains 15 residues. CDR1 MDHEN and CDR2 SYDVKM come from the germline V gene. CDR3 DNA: TGTGCCAGCAGTTTTACCGGGACAGGGGTTCTTGAAGCTTTCTTT. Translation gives CASSFTGTGVLEAFF.

The CDR3 DNA reads TGCGCCAGCAGCTTGGCCCTCGTCGGAGACACCATATATTTT. It specifies CASSLALVGDTIYF. The chain couples TRBV5-1 to TRBJ1-3; D ambiguous. The CDR3 is 14 amino acids. From germline, CDR1 is SGHRS and CDR2 YFSETQ. Between the trimmed V and J ends, which lost 0 bases and 8 bases, there was a span of 12 bases. The complete variable domain, with remaining parts taken from reference TRBV5-1 and TRBJ1-3, reads KAGVTQTPRYLIKTRGQQVTLSCSPISGHRSVSWYQQTPGQGLQFLFEYFSETQRNKGNFPGRFSGRQFSNSRSEMNVSTLELGDSALYLCASSLALVGDTIYFGEGSWLTVV.

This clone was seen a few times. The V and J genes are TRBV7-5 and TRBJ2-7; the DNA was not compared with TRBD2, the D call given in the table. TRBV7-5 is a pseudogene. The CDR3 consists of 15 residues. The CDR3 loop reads CVRSPERGSPYEQYF. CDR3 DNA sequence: TGTGTCAGAAGCCCGGAGCGGGGGTCCCCGTACGAGCAGTACTTC.

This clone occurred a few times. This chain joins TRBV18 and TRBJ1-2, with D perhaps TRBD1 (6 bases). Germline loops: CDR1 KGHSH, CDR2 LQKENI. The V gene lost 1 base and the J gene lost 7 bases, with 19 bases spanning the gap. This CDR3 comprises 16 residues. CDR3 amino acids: CASSPRSGRGEVGYTF. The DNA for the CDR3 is TGTGCCAGCTCACCACGGTCGGGCAGGGGAGAGGTTGGCTACACCTTC.

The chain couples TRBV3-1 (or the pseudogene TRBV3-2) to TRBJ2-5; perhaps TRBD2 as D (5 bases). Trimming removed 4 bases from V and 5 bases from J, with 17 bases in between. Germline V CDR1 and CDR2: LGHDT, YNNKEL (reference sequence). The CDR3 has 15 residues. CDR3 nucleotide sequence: TGTGCCAGCAGCCCCGGGGTAGCTGGGTCGGAGACCCAGTACTTC. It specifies CASSPGVAGSETQYF.

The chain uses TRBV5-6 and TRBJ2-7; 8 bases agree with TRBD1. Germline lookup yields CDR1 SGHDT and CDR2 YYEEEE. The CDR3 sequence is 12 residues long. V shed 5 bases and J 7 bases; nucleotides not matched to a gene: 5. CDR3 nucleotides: TGTGCCAGCAGGAGGACAGGGAGGGAGCAGTACTTC. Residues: CASRRTGREQYF.

The CDR3 spells CASSVTGDGEQFF. The DNA of the CDR3 is TGTGCCAGCAGCGTAACCGGGGATGGGGAGCAGTTCTTC. V and J are TRBV9 and TRBJ2-1, with a weak D call TRBD2 (5 bases). Trimming took off 1 base at V and 10 bases at J, with 12 bases between the two ends. Germline loops: CDR1 SGDLS, CDR2 YYNGEE. CDR3 size: 13 residues.

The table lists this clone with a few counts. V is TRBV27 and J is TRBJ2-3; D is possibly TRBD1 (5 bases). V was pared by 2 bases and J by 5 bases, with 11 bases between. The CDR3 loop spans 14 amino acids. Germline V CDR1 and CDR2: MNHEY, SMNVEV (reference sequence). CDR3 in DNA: TGTGCCAGCAGTTTAGGGGCCTTCATAGATACGCAGTATTTT. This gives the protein CASSLGAFIDTQYF.

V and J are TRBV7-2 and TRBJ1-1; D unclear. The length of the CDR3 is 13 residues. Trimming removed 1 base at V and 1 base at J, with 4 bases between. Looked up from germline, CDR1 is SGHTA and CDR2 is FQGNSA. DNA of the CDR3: TGTGCCAGCAGCTTAGACAGGAACACTGAAGCTTTCTTT. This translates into CASSLDRNTEAFF.

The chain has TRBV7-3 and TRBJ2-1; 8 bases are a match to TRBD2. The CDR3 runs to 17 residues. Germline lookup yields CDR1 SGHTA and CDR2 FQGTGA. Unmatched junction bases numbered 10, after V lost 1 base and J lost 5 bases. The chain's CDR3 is CASSLIAAGGLHNEQFF. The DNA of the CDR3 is TGTGCCAGCAGCTTAATCGCCGCGGGAGGTCTCCACAATGAGCAGTTCTTC.

CDR3 DNA sequence: TGTGCCAGCTCACCACGACTCGTAGAAACGCAGTATTTT. This encodes CASSPRLVETQYF. J is TRBJ2-3 and V is TRBV18; D not resolved. CDR1 and CDR2 from the germline V gene are KGHSH and LQKENI. The V end was cut by 1 base, the J end by 9 bases, with 11 bases between. The CDR3 loop spans 13 amino acids.